These 2 T cell receptor beta chains came from one sample sequenced in a study of T cell repertoires in cytomegalovirus infection. TCRdb itself ran the reads through MiXCR, one entry per CDR3 protein. Among 800,000 to 950,000 distinct CDR3 sequences listed, less than 35% were seen once. No cognate antigen is known for these TCRs. The sample here was cultured CD8+ T cells from PBMCs, taken from culture after CMV antigen stimulation. The receptors originated from a human donor in good health (CMV status not recorded). Some clones in this sample may be carry-over from other donors' samples.

In its sample, this clonotype was seen many times. The chain couples TRBV20-1 to TRBJ2-6; D gene uncertain. Trimming cost V 1 base and J 8 bases, with 9 bases left between them. Looked up from germline, CDR1 is DFQATT and CDR2 is SNEGSKA (reference sequence). This CDR3 is 13 amino acids long. CDR3 sequence reads: CSARGGSPNVLTF. As DNA, the CDR3 is TGCAGTGCTAGAGGAGGCTCCCCCAACGTCCTGACTTTC.

This clonotype showed up just a few times. The chain links TRBV27 to TRBJ2-7, with unresolved D. Germline lookup yields CDR1 MNHEY and CDR2 SMNVEV (reference sequence). V lost 3 bases to trimming and J lost 0 bases, with 15 bases between them. The CDR3 is 16 residues long. The CDR3 coding sequence is TGTGCCAGCAGTTTCGGGTCGGAGATAAGCTCCTACGAGCAGTACTTC. This gives the protein CASSFGSEISSYEQYF.